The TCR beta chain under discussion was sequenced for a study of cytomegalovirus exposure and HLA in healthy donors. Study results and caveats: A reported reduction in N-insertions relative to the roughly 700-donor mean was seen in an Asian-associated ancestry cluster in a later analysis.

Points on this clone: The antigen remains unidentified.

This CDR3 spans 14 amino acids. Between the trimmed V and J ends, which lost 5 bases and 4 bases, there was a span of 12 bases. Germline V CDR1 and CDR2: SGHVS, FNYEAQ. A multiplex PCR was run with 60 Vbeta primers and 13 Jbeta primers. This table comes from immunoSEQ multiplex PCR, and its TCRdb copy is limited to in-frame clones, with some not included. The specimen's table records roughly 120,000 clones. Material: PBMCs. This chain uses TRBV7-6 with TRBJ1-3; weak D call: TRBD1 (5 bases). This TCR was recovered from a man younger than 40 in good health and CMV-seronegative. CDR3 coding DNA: TGTGCCAGCAGCCACGGGGGGGACGGAAACACCATATATTTT. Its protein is CASSHGGDGNTIYF.